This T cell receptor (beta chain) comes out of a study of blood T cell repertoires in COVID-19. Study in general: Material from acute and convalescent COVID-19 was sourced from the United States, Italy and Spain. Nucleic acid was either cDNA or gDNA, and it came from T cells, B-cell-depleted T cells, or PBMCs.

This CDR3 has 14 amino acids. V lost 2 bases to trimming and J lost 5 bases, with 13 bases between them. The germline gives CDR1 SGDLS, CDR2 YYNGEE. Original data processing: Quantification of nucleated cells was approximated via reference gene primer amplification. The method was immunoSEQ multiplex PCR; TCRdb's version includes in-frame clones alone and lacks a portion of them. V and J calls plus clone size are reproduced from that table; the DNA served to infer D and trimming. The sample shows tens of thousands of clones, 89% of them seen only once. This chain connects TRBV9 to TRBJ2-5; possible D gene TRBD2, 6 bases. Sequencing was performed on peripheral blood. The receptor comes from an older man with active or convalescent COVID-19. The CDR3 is CASSVMVGGETQYF. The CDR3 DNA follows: TGTGCCAGCAGCGTGATGGTTGGGGGGGAGACCCAGTACTTC.